The T cell receptor (beta chain) under discussion was sequenced for a study of T-cell reconstitution after alpha-beta-depleted transplantation in children. In its sample, this clonotype was seen many times. TCRbeta library preparation incorporated unique molecular identifiers. TCRdb passed the PCR reads through MiXCR, listing each CDR3 protein once. The sample has some 340,000 distinct CDR3 sequences, 10% to 13% seen once. Trimming took 3 bases from V and 1 from J, leaving 9 bases between them. The CDR3 is 15 residues long. The source was PBMCs from the stem cell graft donor, collected from the stem cell graft. This clonotype originated in a human donor who donated a stem cell graft to a child with acute lymphoblastic leukemia. The rearrangement joins TRBV12-3 or TRBV12-4 to TRBJ2-2; D might be TRBD1 or TRBD2, each matching 6 bases. CDR3 sequence (DNA): TGTGCCAGCAGTTTGGGGGGCCGGAACACCGGGGAGCTGTTTTTT. Encoded protein: CASSLGGRNTGELFF.